Each of the 14 T cell receptor beta chains below was sequenced from the same sample in a study of human T cells and chemical hapten exposure. Using its own MiXCR run on the RACE reads, TCRdb lists one record per CDR3 protein. The repertoire holds tens of thousands of distinct CDR3 sequences, with roughly 13% as singletons. Time point given: patch test 3, about 24 weeks after DPC sensitization. Treatment here: therapeutic diphenylcyclopropenone sensitization with weekly scalp DPC. The sample in question was whole blood, obtained in connection with sensitization to the hapten diphenylcyclopropenone (DPC). Receptors originate from a woman aged 50 to 60 with alopecia areata. Some clones in this sample may be carry-over from other donors' samples.

CDR3 DNA sequence: TGTGCCAGCAGCTTTCAAGGGGCCAGGAACACCGGGGAGCTGTTTTTT. It encodes CASSFQGARNTGELFF. The J gene is TRBJ2-2, the V gene TRBV7-9; D might be TRBD1 (5 bases). This CDR3 has 16 residues. The V and J ends lost 3 bases and 1 base respectively, with 12 bases between them. Germline V gene lookup returns CDR1 SEHNR and CDR2 FQNEAQ (reference sequence). Full variable domain (outside the CDR3, taken from reference TRBV7-9 and TRBJ2-2): DTGVSQNPRHKITKRGQNVTFRCDPISEHNRLYWYRQTLGQGPEFLTYFQNEAQLEKSRLLSDRFSAERPKGSFSTLEIQRTEQGDSAMYLCASSFQGARNTGELFFGEGSRLTVL.

This clonotype was picked up many times. The chain joins TRBV5-1 to TRBJ1-6; D not resolved. V dropped 0 bases and J dropped 8 bases, with 9 bases sitting between them. Germline V gene sequence: CDR1 SGHRS, CDR2 YFSETQ. CDR3 length equals 14 residues. CDR3 in DNA: TGCGCCAGCAGCTTGGCAAGCACGGATTCACCCCTCCACTTT. Its protein product is CASSLASTDSPLHF. Using reference TRBV5-1 and TRBJ1-6 for the parts outside the CDR3, the full variable domain is KAGVTQTPRYLIKTRGQQVTLSCSPISGHRSVSWYQQTPGQGLQFLFEYFSETQRNKGNFPGRFSGRQFSNSRSEMNVSTLELGDSALYLCASSLASTDSPLHFGNGTRLTVT.

At least ten counts were recorded for this clonotype. CDR3 residues: CASGTAKSGANVLTF. The CDR3 DNA follows: TGTGCCAGCGGGACTGCAAAGTCTGGGGCCAACGTCCTGACTTTC. The chain is built from TRBV2 and TRBJ2-6, with a possible D match to TRBD2 (6 bases). V lost 8 bases to trimming and J lost 1 base, with 12 bases between them. The CDR3 runs 15 residues. From germline, CDR1 is SNHLY and CDR2 FYNNEI.

This clonotype has a count of ten or more. The V call is TRBV20-1, the J call TRBJ2-5; 7 bases align to TRBD1. This CDR3 comprises 13 residues. Looked up from germline, CDR1 is DFQATT and CDR2 is SNEGSKA (reference sequence). The junction had 2 bases not matched to a gene; V was cut back by 3 bases and J by 1 base. CDR3 sequence (DNA): TGCAGTGCTAGCCGGGACAGCCAAGAGACCCAGTACTTC. This encodes CSASRDSQETQYF.

This clonotype was counted between two and nine times. This chain connects TRBV5-4 to TRBJ2-3, with a tentative D call TRBD2 (5 bases). Per germline, CDR1 SGHNT and CDR2 YYREEE (reference sequence). This CDR3 has 13 amino acids. V gave up 2 bases and J gave up 4 bases, with 8 bases separating them. CDR3 region: CASSFGLSDTQYF. CDR3 coding DNA: TGTGCCAGCAGCTTCGGACTCTCAGATACGCAGTATTTT.

The sample holds a few counts of this clonotype. The genes are TRBV18 and TRBJ2-3; D tentatively fits TRBD1 or TRBD2 (5 bases each). With 6 bases removed from V and 4 bases from J, the gap between germline ends came to 17 bases. The CDR3 contains 15 residues. CDR1 and CDR2 from the germline V gene are KGHSH and LQKENI. CDR3 loop: CASSLRDLRADTQYF. The CDR3 DNA sequence: TGTGCCAGCTCCCTCCGGGACCTCCGGGCAGATACGCAGTATTTT. Complete variable domain (other parts from reference TRBV18 and TRBJ2-3): NAGVMQNPRHLVRRRGQEARLRCSPMKGHSHVYWYRQLPEEGLKFMVYLQKENIIDESGMPKERFSAEFPKEGPSILRIQQVVRGDSAAYFCASSLRDLRADTQYFGPGTRLTVL.

This sequence joins TRBV3-1 and TRBJ2-6; D unclear. This CDR3 contains 15 residues. In germline, CDR1 is LGHDT, CDR2 YNNKEL (reference sequence). Trimming stripped 0 bases from V and 0 bases from J, with 3 bases between. This chain's CDR3 is CASSQDISGANVLTF. Written as DNA, the CDR3 is TGTGCCAGCAGCCAAGATATCTCTGGGGCCAACGTCCTGACTTTC.

This clonotype showed up just a few times. The rearrangement joins TRBV6-5 to TRBJ2-3, with 13 bases lining up with TRBD2. The germline V gene encodes CDR1 MNHEY and CDR2 SVGAGI. The CDR3 extends over 16 amino acids. Unmatched junction bases numbered 5, after V lost 6 bases and J lost 2 bases. The CDR3 region has the DNA TGTGCCAGCAGCCGACTAGCGGGAGGACCCACAGATACGCAGTATTTT. It encodes CASSRLAGGPTDTQYF.

This clonotype was detected ten times or more. The J gene is TRBJ1-1, the V gene TRBV20-1, with D unclear. The CDR3 has 15 amino acids. Germline V gives CDR1 DFQATT, CDR2 SNEGSKA (reference sequence). The CDR3 spells CSGAPSTVMNTEAFF. The CDR3 DNA reads TGCAGCGGAGCCCCGTCGACGGTCATGAACACTGAAGCTTTCTTT.

The chain joins TRBV18 to TRBJ2-3; TRBD2 agrees at 9 bases. Losses at the gene ends were 3 bases for V and 0 bases for J; bases not matched to a gene: 4. The CDR3 covers 16 residues. The germline V gene has CDR1 KGHSH and CDR2 LQKENI. CDR3 residues: CASSPGLATSTDTQYF. CDR3 in DNA: TGTGCCAGCTCACCCGGACTAGCGACAAGCACAGATACGCAGTATTTT.

This clonotype was counted at least ten times. The V call is TRBV5-6, the J call TRBJ2-1; 11 positions agree with TRBD2. CDR3 length: 15 residues. Unmatched junction bases numbered 5, after V lost 0 bases and J lost 9 bases. Germline loops: CDR1 SGHDT, CDR2 YYEEEE. In DNA, the CDR3 is TGTGCCAGCAGCTTGGCCGTAGCGGGAGGGGTTGAGCAGTTCTTC. Its translation: CASSLAVAGGVEQFF.

The V call is TRBV15, the J call TRBJ1-4, with D unclear. CDR3 size: 13 residues. Per the germline V gene, CDR1 is LNHNV and CDR2 is YYDKDF (reference sequence). V shed 5 bases and J shed 5 bases, with 9 bases lying between them. The CDR3: CATSGRFNEKLFF. CDR3 sequence (DNA): TGTGCCACCAGCGGGCGGTTCAATGAAAAACTGTTTTTT.

This clonotype was seen a few times. As DNA, the CDR3 is TGCAGCGTTAGGGGGCGAACCGGGAACACTGAAGCTTTCTTT. Amino acids: CSVRGRTGNTEAFF. The rearrangement joins TRBV29-1 to TRBJ1-1, with TRBD1 matching 7 bases. In germline, CDR1 is SQVTM, CDR2 ANQGSEA. Unmatched junction bases numbered 7, after V lost 5 bases and J lost 1 base. The CDR3 runs 14 residues.

This clonotype was seen many times. The chain employs TRBV29-1 and TRBJ2-2; D uncertain. This CDR3 region has 13 residues. The V gene's germline CDR1 is SQVTM and CDR2 ANQGSEA. The V gene lost 0 bases and the J gene lost 8 bases, with 10 bases spanning the gap. In nucleotides, the CDR3 is TGCAGCGTTGAAGACAGGCCGACGGGGGAGCTGTTTTTT. It specifies CSVEDRPTGELFF.